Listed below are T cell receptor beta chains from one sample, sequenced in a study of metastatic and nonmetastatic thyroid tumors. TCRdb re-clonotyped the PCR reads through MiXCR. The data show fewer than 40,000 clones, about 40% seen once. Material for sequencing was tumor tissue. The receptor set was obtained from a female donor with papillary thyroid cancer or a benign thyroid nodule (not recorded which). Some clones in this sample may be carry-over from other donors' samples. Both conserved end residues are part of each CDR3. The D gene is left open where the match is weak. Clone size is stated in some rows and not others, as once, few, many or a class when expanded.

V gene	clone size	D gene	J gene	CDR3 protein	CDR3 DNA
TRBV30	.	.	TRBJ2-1	CAWSVRGVEQFF	TGTGCCTGGAGTGTCCGGGGAGTTGAGCAGTTCTTC
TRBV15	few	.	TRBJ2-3	CATSRTTDTQYF	TGTGCCACCAGCAGAACCACAGATACGCAGTATTTT
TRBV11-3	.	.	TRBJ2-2	CASSLASTGELFF	TGTGCCAGCAGCTTAGCGAGCACCGGGGAGCTGTTTTTT
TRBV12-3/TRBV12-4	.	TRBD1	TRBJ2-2	CASSRGQGGGELFF	TGTGCCAGCAGTCGCGGACAGGGTGGAGGGGAGCTGTTTTTT
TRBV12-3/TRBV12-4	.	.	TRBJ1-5	CASSPSSNQPQHF	TGTGCCAGCAGCCCGAGCAGCAATCAGCCCCAGCATTTT
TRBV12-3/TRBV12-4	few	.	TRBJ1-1	CASRRVTSEAFF	TGTGCCAGCCGCAGGGTTACGTCTGAAGCTTTCTTT
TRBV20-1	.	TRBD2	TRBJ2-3	CSAIKDASGSRDTQYF	TGCAGTGCTATAAAGGACGCTAGCGGCTCACGAGATACGCAGTATTTT
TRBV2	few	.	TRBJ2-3	CAGDRTDTQYF	TGTGCCGGGGACCGTACAGATACGCAGTATTTT
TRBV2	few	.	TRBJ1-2	CASGSPGGQGYGYTF	TGTGCCAGCGGATCTCCGGGAGGGCAAGGTTATGGCTACACCTTC
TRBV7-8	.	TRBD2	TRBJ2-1	CASSLTSGRGNEQFF	TGTGCCAGCAGCCTTACTAGCGGGAGGGGAAATGAGCAGTTCTTC